The subject of this entry is one TCR beta chain. The data originate from a study of blood T cell repertoires in COVID-19. Overall study: There were acute and convalescent COVID-19 samples, and they came from the United States, Italy and Spain.

Trimming at V came to 8 bases and at J to 2 bases, leaving 2 bases not matched to a gene. From germline, CDR1 is LNHNV and CDR2 YYDKDF (reference sequence). The CDR3 totals 12 residues. Sequencing was performed with immunoSEQ multiplex PCR; in TCRdb, only in-frame clones are kept and a portion is missing. The sample yields some 670,000 clones, about nine tenths seen once. The source of this sequence is a woman between 18 and 29 years old with acute or convalescent COVID-19. The J gene is TRBJ1-1, the V gene TRBV15; 7 nucleotides line up with TRBD1. The material sequenced was peripheral blood. CDR3 nucleotide sequence: TGTGCCACCGGGACAGCTAACACTGAAGCTTTCTTT. Its protein product is CATGTANTEAFF.